Shown below are 23 T cell receptor beta chains from a single sample sequenced in a study. Sequencing used immunoSEQ multiplex PCR; TCRdb keeps in-frame clones, though not all of them. The sample records 68,000 or so clones, just under 95% being singletons. The sequenced sample was PBMCs. Receptors were obtained from a man aged 35-49 years with rheumatoid arthritis.

This rearrangement joins TRBV3-1 (or the pseudogene TRBV3-2) to TRBJ2-1; D gene ambiguous. In germline, CDR1 is LGHDT, CDR2 YNNKEL (reference sequence). This CDR3 spans 15 amino acids. V shed 2 bases and J shed 0 bases, with 8 bases lying between them. In nucleotides, the CDR3 is TGTGCCAGCAGCCAACTCGTAAGCTCCTACAATGAGCAGTTCTTC. Translating gives CASSQLVSSYNEQFF.

The DNA of the CDR3 is TGTGCCAGCAGTTACTCCGCCAGGCTCTATGGCTACACCTTC. This codes for CASSYSARLYGYTF. The chain links TRBV6-6 to TRBJ1-2; D remains ambiguous. CDR3 length: 14 residues. The germline gives CDR1 MNHNY, CDR2 SVGAGI (reference sequence). V lost 0 bases, J lost 4 bases, and 9 bases lay in between.

The chain joins TRBV6-2 or TRBV6-3 to TRBJ1-3; 8 nucleotides line up with TRBD1. The trim removed 5 bases at V and 0 bases at J, leaving 9 bases unmatched. Germline V gene sequence: CDR1 MNHEY, CDR2 SVGEGT. There are 17 residues in the CDR3. CDR3 nucleotides: TGTGCCAGCAGTGATCCACGACAGGGGAGCTCTGGAAACACCATATATTTT. Its protein is CASSDPRQGSSGNTIYF.

The V and J genes are TRBV19 and TRBJ1-5; 7 bases agree with TRBD1. This CDR3 is built from 15 residues. Trimming removed 3 bases from V and 5 bases from J; junction bases left unmatched: 7. Germline CDR1 reads LNHDA; CDR2 reads SQIVND (reference sequence). The chain's CDR3 is CASSMRTGDYQPQHF. The CDR3 DNA reads TGTGCCAGTAGTATGAGGACAGGTGATTATCAGCCCCAGCATTTT.

V is TRBV9 and J is TRBJ1-5, with D possibly being TRBD1 (5 bases). V shed 0 bases and J shed 2 bases, with 6 bases lying between them. From germline, CDR1 is SGDLS and CDR2 YYNGEE. CDR3 length: 14 amino acids. CDR3 loop: CASSVGDRNQPQHF. CDR3 bases: TGTGCCAGCAGCGTAGGGGACCGCAATCAGCCCCAGCATTTT.

V and J are TRBV6-2 or TRBV6-3 and TRBJ1-6, with 7 bases aligning to TRBD1. The CDR3 contains 17 residues. The germline V gene encodes CDR1 MNHEY and CDR2 SVGEGT. J was trimmed by 0 bases and V by 6 bases; bases with no gene match: 8. CDR3 DNA: TGTGCCAGCAGCCCCGGGACAGAGAGCTCCTATAATTCACCCCTCCACTTT. Residues: CASSPGTESSYNSPLHF.

The chain joins TRBV7-6 to TRBJ2-7; D could derive from TRBD1 or TRBD2 (5 bases each). CDR1 is SGHVS and CDR2 is FNYEAQ in the germline V gene. The CDR3 runs to 16 residues. V lost 2 bases and J lost 3, with 17 bases in between. The CDR3 sequence is CASSLHRDGLYYEQYF. The CDR3, as DNA: TGTGCCAGCAGCTTACACCGGGACGGGCTGTACTACGAGCAGTACTTC.

The genes are TRBV4-2 and TRBJ2-1; D unclear. Germline CDR1 LGHNA, CDR2 YNFKEQ. V was trimmed by 0 bases and J by 15 bases, leaving 12 bases between them. The CDR3 consists of 12 residues. The CDR3 loop is CASSQDLNRPFF. In DNA, the CDR3 is TGTGCCAGCAGCCAAGACCTCAACCGTCCGTTCTTC.

The chain employs TRBV5-5 and TRBJ1-1; D unresolved. The V gene lost 2 bases and the J gene lost 4 bases, with 12 bases spanning the gap. This CDR3 spans 14 amino acids. Looked up from germline, CDR1 is SGHKS and CDR2 is YYEKEE (reference sequence). The CDR3 loop is CASSLMGLSTEAFF. The CDR3, as DNA: TGTGCCAGCAGCTTAATGGGGTTGAGCACTGAAGCTTTCTTT.

The V gene is TRBV5-1, the J gene TRBJ2-7, with TRBD1 matching over 7 bases. Unmatched junction bases numbered 8, after V lost 6 bases and J lost 2 bases. The CDR3 is made up of 14 amino acids. Germline V gene sequence: CDR1 SGHRS, CDR2 YFSETQ. The CDR3 nucleotides are TGCGCCAGCATGCTGGACAGGAGCACCTACGAGCAGTACTTC. Translation gives CASMLDRSTYEQYF.

This clone has just one count. The junction does not match germline at one end; this may be a read error. This rearrangement joins TRBV7-7 to TRBJ2-2, with 9 bases fitting TRBD1. The germline V gene has CDR1 SSHAT and CDR2 FNYEAQ (reference sequence). CDR3 length: 15 residues. CDR3 DNA: TGTGCTAGCAGCTTCGAGACAGGGGGCACCGGGGAGCTGTTTTTT. It yields the protein CASSFETGGTGELFF.

The chain employs TRBV19 and TRBJ1-2; 7 bases align to TRBD1. The CDR3 covers 14 residues. Germline-derived CDR1 and CDR2 are LNHDA and SQIVND (reference sequence). Trimming at V came to 3 bases and at J to 4 bases, leaving 5 bases not matched to a gene. CDR3 amino acids: CASSMGQPGYGYTF. The CDR3 nucleotides are TGTGCCAGTAGTATGGGACAGCCCGGCTATGGCTACACCTTC.

The CDR3: CASSLNSGAPGELFF. DNA of the CDR3: TGTGCCAGCAGCCTTAACAGCGGGGCCCCCGGGGAGCTGTTTTTT. The gene calls are TRBV7-2 and TRBJ2-2, with 7 positions matching TRBD2. The germline CDR1 and CDR2 sequences are SGHTA and FQGNSA. Trimming at V came to 5 bases and at J to 6 bases, leaving 9 bases not matched to a gene. The CDR3 length is 15 residues.

The chain joins TRBV27 to TRBJ2-2; 7 positions match TRBD1. Per germline, CDR1 MNHEY and CDR2 SMNVEV (reference sequence). The trim removed 10 bases at V and 1 base at J, leaving 6 bases unmatched. CDR3 length: 14 amino acids. CDR3 sequence reads: CATRGSLNTGELFF. CDR3 sequence (DNA): TGTGCCACCAGGGGGTCCCTGAACACCGGGGAGCTGTTTTTT.

The CDR3 protein is CASSLVGPLAGGGNEQFF. The CDR3 DNA reads as TGTGCCAGCAGCTTAGTGGGACCACTAGCGGGAGGCGGAAATGAGCAGTTCTTC. This chain joins TRBV7-3 and TRBJ2-1, with TRBD2 identical over 12 bases. The CDR3 has 18 amino acids. Germline loops: CDR1 SGHTA, CDR2 FQGTGA. The V and J ends lost 2 bases and 7 bases, in that order; junction bases with no gene match: 12.

This clone was counted a single time. The junction departs from germline at one end; a sequencing error may be responsible. This sequence joins TRBV7-7 and TRBJ2-2; D uncertain. Germline V gene sequence: CDR1 SSHAT, CDR2 FNYEAQ (reference sequence). CDR3 size: 14 residues. CDR3 DNA: TGTGCTAGCAGCTTAGAAATCATGGGCGGGGAGCTGTTTTTT. Residues: CASSLEIMGGELFF. The complete variable domain, with remaining parts taken from reference TRBV7-7 and TRBJ2-2, reads GAGVSQSPRYKVTKRGQDVTLRCDPISSHATLYWYQQALGQGPEFLTYFNYEAQPDKSGLPSDRFSAERPEGSISTLTIQRTEQRDSAMYRCASSLEIMGGELFFGEGSRLTVL.

V usage is TRBV18 and J usage is TRBJ1-2; D may be TRBD1 (5 bases). The CDR3 loop spans 16 amino acids. With 2 bases removed from V and 4 bases from J, the gap between germline ends came to 17 bases. The V gene's germline CDR1 is KGHSH and CDR2 LQKENI. The DNA for the CDR3 is TGTGCCAGCTCACCAGGTCCAGGGCGGCCCCTCTATGGCTACACCTTC. Amino acids: CASSPGPGRPLYGYTF.

V gene TRBV18 combines with J gene TRBJ1-6, with D perhaps TRBD1 (6 bases). Trimming took 2 bases from V and 7 from J, leaving 12 bases between them. This CDR3 has 15 residues. In germline, CDR1 is KGHSH, CDR2 LQKENI. For the CDR3, the DNA is TGTGCCAGCTCACCATCAGGGGCAGGCAATTCACCCCTCCACTTT. Its protein product is CASSPSGAGNSPLHF.

This clone was observed once. This sequence joins TRBV5-4 and TRBJ2-7; D ambiguous. CDR3 size: 15 residues. Germline V CDR1 and CDR2: SGHNT, YYREEE (reference sequence). Trimming took 3 bases from V and 1 from J, leaving 14 bases between them. The DNA for the CDR3 is TGTGCCAGCAGCTCTGGAAGGGTAGGATCCTACGAGCAGTACTTC. Its protein product is CASSSGRVGSYEQYF.

The chain combines TRBV7-2 with TRBJ1-3, with D possibly being TRBD1 (6 bases). This CDR3 contains 17 residues. V lost 5 bases and J lost 4, with 21 bases in between. Germline loops: CDR1 SGHTA, CDR2 FQGNSA. CDR3 residues: CASSPPPQGLGGNTIYF. In DNA, the CDR3 is TGTGCCAGCAGCCCCCCCCCACAGGGCTTAGGAGGAAACACCATATATTTT. The full variable domain, completed using reference TRBV7-2 and TRBJ1-3, is GAGVSQSPSNKVTEKGKDVELRCDPISGHTALYWYRQSLGQGLEFLIYFQGNSAPDKSGLPSDRFSAERTGGSVSTLTIQRTQQEDSAVYLCASSPPPQGLGGNTIYFGEGSWLTVV.

The chain joins TRBV11-2 to TRBJ2-5; unclear D gene. CDR3 length equals 12 residues. The germline CDR1 and CDR2 sequences are SGHAT and FQNNGV. V gave up 5 bases and J gave up 10 bases, with 14 bases separating them. Written as DNA, the CDR3 is TGTGCCAGCAGCCCGTTAGTCAGCGTCCAGTACTTC. This gives the protein CASSPLVSVQYF.

The chain employs TRBV3-1 (or the pseudogene TRBV3-2) and TRBJ2-7; no clear D. Looked up from germline, CDR1 is LGHDT and CDR2 is YNNKEL (reference sequence). The CDR3 covers 13 residues. V lost 0 bases and J lost 3, with 6 bases in between. The CDR3 DNA reads TGTGCCAGCAGCCAAGACTGGAACTACGAGCAGTACTTC. This gives the protein CASSQDWNYEQYF.

The chain carries TRBV7-8 and TRBJ2-5, with a possible D match to TRBD1 (6 bases). The CDR3 totals 17 residues. Germline-derived CDR1 and CDR2 are SGHVS and FQNEAQ. V lost 6 bases and J lost 2, with 22 bases in between. The CDR3 loop is CASRAGLGGRGQETQYF. DNA of the CDR3: TGTGCCAGCAGGGCAGGGTTAGGGGGAAGGGGGCAAGAGACCCAGTACTTC.